The next 27 T cell receptor beta chains were all read from a single sample in a study of graft-versus-host responses after intestinal transplantation. The assay was immunoSEQ multiplex PCR, and TCRdb's table has in-frame clones only and misses some. Among about 93,000 clones listed, over 85% were seen once. The antigens for these receptors are not known. Sequenced here: unstimulated CD8+ T cells sorted from spleen or lymph node cells, sampled before intestinal transplant. These receptors were taken from a human donor who received an intestinal transplant.

The V and J genes are TRBV7-9 and TRBJ2-1; 13 bases map to TRBD2. The V segment lost 6 bases and the J segment 0 bases; nucleotides outside the gene matches: 8. The CDR3 contains 18 residues. The germline gives CDR1 SEHNR, CDR2 FQNEAQ (reference sequence). CDR3: CASRAGTSGNFSYNEQFF. DNA of the CDR3: TGTGCCAGCAGGGCCGGGACTAGCGGGAATTTCTCCTACAATGAGCAGTTCTTC.

The chain uses TRBV28 and TRBJ2-1; 9 bases match TRBD1. Germline-derived CDR1 and CDR2 are MDHEN and SYDVKM. The trim removed 5 bases at V and 9 bases at J, leaving 5 bases unmatched. The CDR3 totals 13 residues. DNA for the CDR3: TGTGCCAGCAGTACCGGGACAGGGATTGAGCAGTTCTTC. This sequence encodes CASSTGTGIEQFF.

V is TRBV9 and J is TRBJ2-1; TRBD1 agrees at 12 bases. Germline trimming cut 3 bases from V and 5 bases from J; bases unmatched to any gene: 6. This CDR3 spans 16 amino acids. Looked up from germline, CDR1 is SGDLS and CDR2 is YYNGEE. The CDR3 loop reads CASSAPGQGANNEQFF. CDR3 DNA sequence: TGTGCCAGCAGCGCCCCGGGACAGGGGGCAAACAATGAGCAGTTCTTC.

The CDR3 DNA reads as TGTGCCAGCAGCTTGGGGGGTAATTCACCCCTCCACTTT. Amino acids: CASSLGGNSPLHF. The chain carries TRBV7-9 and TRBJ1-6; D might be TRBD1 (5 bases). V lost 3 bases and J 6 bases, leaving 6 bases between the germline ends. The germline gives CDR1 SEHNR, CDR2 FQNEAQ (reference sequence). The CDR3 loop spans 13 amino acids.

The V call is TRBV5-1, the J call TRBJ2-7; TRBD1 aligns across 12 bases. Germline V gene sequence: CDR1 SGHRS, CDR2 YFSETQ. The CDR3 sequence is 14 residues long. V gave up 7 bases and J gave up 5 bases; unmatched junction bases: 7. The CDR3 nucleotides read TGCGCCAGCGCAACCGGGACAGGGGGCGACGAGCAGTACTTC. Its translation is CASATGTGGDEQYF.

The V gene is TRBV12-5, the J gene TRBJ2-7; D is uncertain. The CDR3 runs to 15 residues. The V end lost 0 bases, the J end lost 0 bases, and 9 bases lay between the germline ends. Germline V gene sequence: CDR1 LGHNT, CDR2 FRNRAP. CDR3 DNA: TGTGCTAGTGGTTTGGTACCTTCCAGCTCCTACGAGCAGTACTTC. Translated, it gives CASGLVPSSSYEQYF.

This chain connects TRBV6-5 to TRBJ1-1; a weak D match, TRBD1 (5 bases). This CDR3 comprises 14 residues. V dropped 2 bases and J dropped 0 bases, with 7 bases sitting between them. Germline lookup yields CDR1 MNHEY and CDR2 SVGAGI. CDR3 protein: CASSYAGVNTEAFF. Written as DNA, the CDR3 is TGTGCCAGCAGTTACGCGGGGGTGAACACTGAAGCTTTCTTT.

This chain connects TRBV7-9 to TRBJ2-7; TRBD2 matches at 8 bases. Trimming removed 4 bases from V and 7 bases from J; junction bases left unmatched: 12. Germline values: CDR1 SEHNR, CDR2 FQNEAQ (reference sequence). The CDR3 is 15 amino acids. The CDR3 sequence: CASSSNSGGGGEQYF. The DNA for the CDR3 is TGTGCCAGCAGCTCAAACTCGGGAGGGGGGGGTGAGCAGTACTTC.

The chain recombines TRBV14 with TRBJ1-5, with D tentatively TRBD1 (6 bases). Germline V lookup: CDR1 SGHDN, CDR2 FVKESK. Between the trimmed V and J ends, which lost 1 base and 4 bases, there was a span of 8 bases. The CDR3 is made up of 14 amino acids. The CDR3 sequence is CASSQAQGNQPQHF. As DNA, the CDR3 is TGTGCCAGCAGCCAAGCACAGGGTAATCAGCCCCAGCATTTT.

The chain has TRBV27 and TRBJ1-5, with a possible D match to TRBD1 (6 bases). There are 15 residues in the CDR3. The germline gives CDR1 MNHEY, CDR2 SMNVEV (reference sequence). V was shortened by 3 bases and J by 3 bases, with 12 bases between the two germline ends. CDR3 region: CASSFTGGLNQPQHF. Written as DNA, the CDR3 is TGTGCCAGCAGTTTTACCGGGGGGCTCAATCAGCCCCAGCATTTT.

The chain employs TRBV4-3 and TRBJ1-2; TRBD1 matches at 8 bases. J was trimmed by 8 bases and V by 0 bases; bases with no gene match: 11. Germline CDR1 is LGHNA and CDR2 is YSLEER. This CDR3 region has 16 residues. CDR3 loop: CASSQDYTGGFRGYTF. CDR3 DNA sequence: TGCGCCAGCAGCCAAGATTACACAGGGGGATTTAGGGGCTACACCTTC.

This clone has just one count. In DNA form, the CDR3 reads TGTGCCAGCAGTTACGCAGGTAGTGAAAAACTGTTTTTT. Its protein is CASSYAGSEKLFF. The chain joins TRBV6-5 to TRBJ1-4; no reliable D call. The germline V gene has CDR1 MNHEY and CDR2 SVGAGI. V lost 2 bases and J 7 bases, leaving 8 bases between the germline ends. The CDR3 covers 13 residues.

The V and J genes are TRBV6-5 and TRBJ1-1; TRBD1 matches 8 bases. Trimming at V came to 5 bases and at J to 1 base, leaving 0 bases not matched to a gene. CDR1 and CDR2 from the germline V gene are MNHEY and SVGAGI. CDR3 length equals 13 residues. The CDR3 loop is CASSGQGNTEAFF. The DNA for the CDR3 is TGTGCCAGCAGTGGACAGGGGAACACTGAAGCTTTCTTT.

The genes are TRBV4-1 and TRBJ2-7; D is unclear. In germline, CDR1 is MGHRA, CDR2 YSYEKL. The CDR3 spans 12 residues. V dropped 5 bases and J dropped 4 bases, with 9 bases sitting between them. The CDR3 nucleotides are TGCGCCAGCAGCTTACACGGGTACGAGCAGTACTTC. Translated: CASSLHGYEQYF.

The V gene is TRBV9, the J gene TRBJ2-3, with 12 bases that match TRBD2. The trim removed 0 bases at V and 4 bases at J, leaving 9 bases unmatched. The CDR3 spans 18 residues. CDR1 is SGDLS, CDR2 YYNGEE, per germline. CDR3 protein: CASSVGPSGGAFADTQYF. The CDR3 DNA reads TGTGCCAGCAGCGTAGGTCCTAGCGGGGGGGCCTTTGCAGATACGCAGTATTTT.

This chain connects TRBV18 to TRBJ1-2; 7 bases agree with TRBD1. Unmatched junction bases numbered 4, after V lost 4 bases and J lost 2 bases. Germline V gene sequence: CDR1 KGHSH, CDR2 LQKENI. This CDR3 contains 14 residues. The CDR3 region has the DNA TGTGCCAGCTCACGGGACAGCCCAAACTATGGCTACACCTTC. This gives the protein CASSRDSPNYGYTF.

V gene TRBV13 combines with J gene TRBJ2-1; the match to TRBD2 covers 10 bases. The V and J ends lost 1 base and 5 bases, in that order; junction bases with no gene match: 23. This CDR3 is built from 22 residues. Germline values: CDR1 PRHDT, CDR2 FYEKMQ (reference sequence). Written as DNA, the CDR3 is TGTGCCAGCAGCTTAGATACGGGAACTAGCGGGGACACTAATCGGATGAACAATGAGCAGTTCTTC. This sequence encodes CASSLDTGTSGDTNRMNNEQFF.

V gene TRBV19 combines with J gene TRBJ2-7, with D tentatively TRBD2 (7 bases). Germline CDR1 reads LNHDA; CDR2 reads SQIVND (reference sequence). The V end lost 5 bases, the J end lost 3 bases, and 17 bases lay between the germline ends. The CDR3 runs to 15 residues. This chain's CDR3 is CASSGAGGGGYEQYF. The DNA of the CDR3 is TGTGCCAGTAGTGGTGCAGGCGGGGGCGGCTACGAGCAGTACTTC.

The V call is TRBV30, the J call TRBJ1-1; D unresolved. In germline, CDR1 is GTSNPN, CDR2 SVGIG (reference sequence). Trimming pared 5 bases from V and 2 bases from J, leaving 12 bases between. CDR3 length equals 13 residues. The CDR3 bases are TGTGCCTGGGAGGAGGTTGGAAACACTGAAGCTTTCTTT. It is translated as CAWEEVGNTEAFF.

The chain combines TRBV7-7 with TRBJ2-3; D not resolved. Germline lookup yields CDR1 SSHAT and CDR2 FNYEAQ (reference sequence). This CDR3 has 14 amino acids. Trimming removed 1 base from V and 8 bases from J, with 13 bases in between. The CDR3 DNA reads as TGTGCCAGCAGCTTAGGGTCAGGTTTGGGTACGCAGTATTTT. This translates into CASSLGSGLGTQYF.

The chain has TRBV15 and TRBJ2-5; D perhaps matches TRBD2 (5 bases). Trimming left V 0 bases short and J 5 bases short, with 10 bases between. The CDR3 sequence is 14 residues long. CDR1 is LNHNV and CDR2 is YYDKDF in the germline V gene (reference sequence). The CDR3 loop reads CATSRDTGFETQYF. CDR3 DNA sequence: TGTGCCACCAGCAGAGATACGGGGTTCGAGACCCAGTACTTC.

This chain uses TRBV5-6 with TRBJ2-5; D gene ambiguous. This CDR3 has 13 amino acids. CDR1 SGHDT and CDR2 YYEEEE come from the germline V gene. Trimming took off 4 bases at V and 2 bases at J, with 9 bases between the two ends. For the CDR3, the DNA is TGTGCCAGCAGCGCGGTTGGGCAAGAGACCCAGTACTTC. It yields the protein CASSAVGQETQYF.

Turning to this clone: This specimen includes other DNA sequences encoding the same CDR3. This chain uses TRBV7-9 with TRBJ1-1; D is unclear. Germline loops: CDR1 SEHNR, CDR2 FQNEAQ (reference sequence). This CDR3 has 17 residues. V was clipped by 3 bases and J by 2 bases, with 19 bases between them. The CDR3 bases are TGTGCCAGCAGCTTGGGTGCTGTGGTCGGAGGTAACACTGAAGCTTTCTTT. Amino acids: CASSLGAVVGGNTEAFF.

V usage is TRBV19 and J usage is TRBJ1-1, with TRBD1 as a possible D gene (6 bases). V gave up 8 bases and J gave up 0 bases, with 13 bases separating them. CDR3 size: 14 residues. The germline V gene encodes CDR1 LNHDA and CDR2 SQIVND (reference sequence). Written as DNA, the CDR3 is TGTGCCAGTTCTGAGACAGGAGTGAACACTGAAGCTTTCTTT. It encodes CASSETGVNTEAFF.

This rearrangement joins TRBV13 to TRBJ2-7; possibly TRBD1 for D (5 bases). Trimming shortened V by 7 bases and J by 2 bases, and 15 bases separated the two germline ends. CDR1 is PRHDT, CDR2 FYEKMQ, per germline (reference sequence). The CDR3 contains 14 residues. The CDR3 coding sequence is TGTGCCAGCACCGAAGGGGCCGGAACCTACGAGCAGTACTTC. Translated: CASTEGAGTYEQYF.

This sequence joins TRBV2 and TRBJ1-1, with 8 bases matching TRBD1. The CDR3 extends over 14 amino acids. Trimming at V came to 9 bases and at J to 5 bases, leaving 11 bases not matched to a gene. CDR1 SNHLY and CDR2 FYNNEI come from the germline V gene. CDR3 in amino acids: CARLRGQERTEAFF. DNA of the CDR3: TGTGCCAGGCTACGGGGACAGGAAAGGACTGAAGCTTTCTTT. Complete variable domain (other parts from reference TRBV2 and TRBJ1-1): EPEVTQTPSHQVTQMGQEVILRCVPISNHLYFYWYRQILGQKVEFLVSFYNNEISEKSEIFDDQFSVERPDGSNFTLKIRSTKLEDSAMYFCARLRGQERTEAFFGQGTRLTVV.

This clone was counted a few times. This sequence joins TRBV7-9 and TRBJ2-7; 10 bases map to TRBD2. The V gene end was trimmed by 1 base and the J gene end by 0 bases; junction bases not matched to a gene: 3. The CDR3 consists of 16 residues. Germline V gene data show CDR1 as SEHNR and CDR2 as FQNEAQ (reference sequence). The CDR3 spells CASSLGSSGSSYEQYF. The CDR3 DNA follows: TGTGCCAGCAGCTTAGGGTCTAGCGGGAGCTCCTACGAGCAGTACTTC.